The 23 T cell receptor beta chains below come from one sample, sequenced in a study of blood T cells in healthy people across ages. A J-beta primer mix and a sample-barcoded 5' primer were used in a second PCR of about 7 to 12 cycles. From the 5' RACE reads, TCRdb called clonotypes with MiXCR, one entry per CDR3 protein. Of around 800,000 distinct CDR3 sequences in the sample, 53% were seen once. The material sequenced was blood. These receptors were collected from a man older than 75 in good health.

This chain joins TRBV9 and TRBJ2-6, with 10 bases aligning to TRBD2. The CDR3 is 17 amino acids. V shed 3 bases, J shed 2 bases, and the junction held 5 bases outside the gene matches. Per germline, CDR1 SGDLS and CDR2 YYNGEE. CDR3 DNA sequence: TGTGCCAGCAGCGGAGCGGGGGGGGTAGCTGGGGCCAACGTCCTGACTTTC. Translating gives CASSGAGGVAGANVLTF.

The chain uses TRBV6-1 and TRBJ2-1; TRBD2 matches 8 bases. V lost 7 bases and J lost 14; bases outside the gene matches: 25. This CDR3 region has 17 residues. Germline V CDR1 and CDR2: MNHNS, SASEGT. The CDR3 protein is CASKSPFPGLEYITEFF. CDR3 DNA sequence: TGTGCCAGCAAGAGCCCCTTTCCGGGACTAGAATATATCACGGAGTTCTTC.

The chain recombines TRBV11-2 with TRBJ2-7; a possible D gene is TRBD1 (6 bases). Germline CDR1 SGHAT, CDR2 FQNNGV. This CDR3 has 15 amino acids. With 1 base removed from V and 2 bases from J, the gap between germline ends came to 12 bases. CDR3 nucleotides: TGTGCCAGCAGCTTAGTTCAGGGGCGGGCCTACGAGCAGTACTTC. This sequence encodes CASSLVQGRAYEQYF.

This clonotype was counted only a few times. This chain joins TRBV12-3 or TRBV12-4 and TRBJ1-5; weak D call: TRBD1 (6 bases). The CDR3 is 15 amino acids. Trimming removed 1 base from V and 7 bases from J, with 14 bases in between. CDR3 loop: CASSLGGLGEQPQHF. Written as DNA, the CDR3 is TGTGCCAGCAGTTTAGGGGGGCTGGGGGAACAGCCCCAGCATTTT.

The rearrangement uses TRBV7-9 and TRBJ2-1; 14 bases match TRBD2. This CDR3 region has 16 residues. CDR1 is SEHNR and CDR2 is FQNEAQ in the germline V gene (reference sequence). V trimming: 3 bases; J trimming: 3 bases; junction bases outside the gene matches: 1. The CDR3 region is CASSFGTSGSYNEQFF. The CDR3 DNA sequence: TGTGCCAGCAGCTTTGGGACTAGCGGGAGCTACAATGAGCAGTTCTTC. The whole variable domain, filled in from reference TRBV7-9 and TRBJ2-1, reads DTGVSQNPRHKITKRGQNVTFRCDPISEHNRLYWYRQTLGQGPEFLTYFQNEAQLEKSRLLSDRFSAERPKGSFSTLEIQRTEQGDSAMYLCASSFGTSGSYNEQFFGPGTRLTVL.

The gene calls are TRBV15 and TRBJ2-3; D remains ambiguous. The length of the CDR3 is 15 residues. The V and J ends lost 0 bases and 3 bases respectively, with 10 bases between them. Germline-derived CDR1 and CDR2 are LNHNV and YYDKDF (reference sequence). CDR3 bases: TGTGCCACCAGCAGAGATCCCGTACAGACAGATACGCAGTATTTT. Its protein product is CATSRDPVQTDTQYF.

This clonotype was seen a handful of times. V is TRBV28 and J is TRBJ2-7, with 7 bases that match TRBD1. Germline CDR1 and CDR2: MDHEN and SYDVKM. There are 13 residues in the CDR3. V trimming: 7 bases; J trimming: 3 bases; junction bases outside the gene matches: 6. The CDR3 nucleotides are TGTGCCAGCATCAGACAGGGCTTCTACGAGCAGTACTTC. It codes for CASIRQGFYEQYF.

The chain recombines TRBV5-1 with TRBJ2-5; 9 bases line up with TRBD2. Germline V gene sequence: CDR1 SGHRS, CDR2 YFSETQ. The CDR3 length is 15 residues. The J segment lost 12 bases and the V segment lost 4 bases, leaving 16 bases of the junction unmatched. CDR3 loop: CASSPTSGILGGEYF. The CDR3 DNA reads as TGCGCCAGCAGCCCGACTAGCGGCATCCTCGGTGGGGAGTACTTC.

The V and J genes are TRBV29-1 and TRBJ2-5; the D is unclear. CDR3 length equals 12 residues. Trimming took 6 bases from V and 3 from J, leaving 11 bases between them. In germline, CDR1 is SQVTM, CDR2 ANQGSEA. The CDR3 spells CSVLQGKETQYF. CDR3 in DNA: TGCAGCGTCCTCCAAGGAAAAGAGACCCAGTACTTC.

This chain connects TRBV29-1 to TRBJ2-1; 7 bases fit TRBD2. The DNA matches TRBJ2-7 better at its end, which makes the J call doubtful. CDR1 is SQVTM, CDR2 ANQGSEA, per germline. This CDR3 comprises 15 residues. This CDR3 reads CSVVGLAVSYNEQYF. Written as DNA, the CDR3 is TGCAGCGTTGTGGGGCTAGCGGTTTCCTACAATGAGCAGTACTTC.

This chain uses TRBV2 with TRBJ1-5, with TRBD1 identical over 9 bases. The germline V gene encodes CDR1 SNHLY and CDR2 FYNNEI. V shed 7 bases and J 4 bases; nucleotides not matched to a gene: 2. The CDR3 is 13 residues long. In DNA form, the CDR3 reads TGTGCCAGCAATGGACAGGGGAATCAGCCCCAGCATTTT. Encoded protein: CASNGQGNQPQHF.

This chain links TRBV3-1 with TRBJ2-2; TRBD1 might be the D (6 bases). CDR1 and CDR2 (germline): LGHDT, YNNKEL (reference sequence). The CDR3 sequence is 13 residues long. The V gene lost 6 bases and the J gene lost 5 bases, with 10 bases spanning the gap. CDR3 in amino acids: CASSHRVTGELFF. The CDR3 DNA follows: TGTGCCAGCAGTCACAGGGTTACCGGGGAGCTGTTTTTT.

The V and J genes are TRBV29-1 and TRBJ1-1; D not resolved. Germline V CDR1 and CDR2: SQVTM, ANQGSEA. V lost 5 bases, J lost 1 base, and 14 bases lay in between. This CDR3 spans 14 amino acids. The CDR3 sequence is CSVIGSSANTEAFF. The CDR3 region has the DNA TGCAGCGTTATAGGATCTTCGGCGAACACTGAAGCTTTCTTT.

This chain links TRBV15 with TRBJ1-6; D remains ambiguous. The CDR3 spans 13 residues. The germline V and J ends were trimmed by 0 bases and 9 bases, with 6 bases remaining between them. Germline CDR1 LNHNV, CDR2 YYDKDF (reference sequence). The CDR3 protein is CATSRDRVSPLHF. As DNA, the CDR3 is TGTGCCACCAGCAGAGATCGGGTTTCACCCCTCCACTTT.

This clonotype has more than one count but fewer than ten. The chain recombines TRBV5-1 with TRBJ2-7; D gene ambiguous. The germline V gene encodes CDR1 SGHRS and CDR2 YFSETQ. Trimming shortened V by 0 bases and J by 6 bases, and 7 bases separated the two germline ends. The CDR3 contains 12 residues. CDR3 DNA: TGCGCCAGCAGCTTGGGTGAGGCCGAGCAGTACTTC. This sequence encodes CASSLGEAEQYF.

This chain connects TRBV7-2 to TRBJ2-1; D remains ambiguous. Germline V CDR1 and CDR2: SGHTA, FQGNSA. The CDR3 is 14 residues long. V lost 4 bases and J 1 base, leaving 8 bases between the germline ends. The CDR3 DNA sequence: TGTGCCAGCAGCTCGAGTCCATCCTACAATGAGCAGTTCTTC. The encoded protein is CASSSSPSYNEQFF. The entire variable domain, with the rest obtained from reference TRBV7-2 and TRBJ2-1, is as follows: GAGVSQSPSNKVTEKGKDVELRCDPISGHTALYWYRQSLGQGLEFLIYFQGNSAPDKSGLPSDRFSAERTGGSVSTLTIQRTQQEDSAVYLCASSSSPSYNEQFFGPGTRLTVL.

In regard to this clonotype: Given the absence of the conserved phenylalanine or tryptophan at the CDR3 end, a read error is likely. The J gene is TRBJ2-7, the V gene TRBV15; TRBD2 might be the D (6 bases). The J call may be incorrect, as the DNA end agrees better with TRBJ2-5. The germline V gene encodes CDR1 LNHNV and CDR2 YYDKDF (reference sequence). This CDR3 has 14 amino acids. For the CDR3, the DNA is TGTGCCACCAGCAGGACGGCGGGAAGAGAGACCCAGTACTTA. Residues: CATSRTAGRETQYL.

The chain is built from TRBV18 and TRBJ2-7, with a weak D call TRBD2 (6 bases). The CDR3 is 15 amino acids. From germline, CDR1 is KGHSH and CDR2 LQKENI. V dropped 3 bases and J dropped 4 bases, with 16 bases sitting between them. CDR3 residues: CASSPGSGAAYEQYF. In nucleotides, the CDR3 is TGTGCCAGCTCACCCGGGAGCGGAGCCGCTTACGAGCAGTACTTC.

V usage is TRBV18 and J usage is TRBJ1-2; TRBD1 is a possible D gene (5 bases). This CDR3 is 16 amino acids long. Germline CDR1 is KGHSH and CDR2 is LQKENI. V was trimmed by 2 bases and J by 6 bases, leaving 19 bases between them. The CDR3 loop is CASSPTRDAASDGYTF. The CDR3 DNA sequence: TGTGCCAGCTCACCAACGCGGGACGCGGCTTCGGATGGCTACACCTTC.

This chain links TRBV25-1 with TRBJ2-1; D unresolved. Germline assignment: CDR1 MGHDK and CDR2 SYGVNS. This CDR3 is built from 14 residues. V was clipped by 5 bases and J by 3 bases, with 11 bases between them. This CDR3 is CASSPPKNYNEQFF. The CDR3 nucleotides read TGTGCCAGCAGTCCCCCGAAGAACTACAATGAGCAGTTCTTC.

About this clonotype: A much larger clonotype is one base distant, so this may be a read error. The V gene is TRBV20-1, the J gene TRBJ2-1, with D perhaps matching TRBD1 (6 bases). V lost 6 bases, J lost 8 bases, and 17 bases lay in between. CDR1 is DFQATT, CDR2 SNEGSKA, per germline (reference sequence). The CDR3 contains 13 residues. Here the CDR3 reads CSAAEGQVYEQFF. The CDR3, as DNA: TGCAGTGCCGCAGAGGGACAAGTCTATGAGCAGTTCTTC.

J is TRBJ1-6 and V is TRBV20-1; TRBD1 aligns across 7 bases. Germline V gives CDR1 DFQATT, CDR2 SNEGSKA (reference sequence). This CDR3 has 14 amino acids. Unmatched junction bases numbered 8, after V lost 5 bases and J lost 7 bases. In DNA, the CDR3 is TGCAGTGCTTCAGGGGGGTTTGGCAATTCACCCCTCCACTTT. Protein sequence: CSASGGFGNSPLHF.

This clonotype was recorded only once. V gene TRBV7-2 combines with J gene TRBJ2-7; no clear D. Germline V gene lookup returns CDR1 SGHTA and CDR2 FQGNSA. The V and J ends lost 5 bases and 2 bases respectively, with 13 bases between them. This CDR3 spans 14 amino acids. This chain's CDR3 is CASSPRVGPYEQYF. The CDR3, as DNA: TGTGCCAGCAGCCCTCGGGTTGGGCCCTACGAGCAGTACTTC.